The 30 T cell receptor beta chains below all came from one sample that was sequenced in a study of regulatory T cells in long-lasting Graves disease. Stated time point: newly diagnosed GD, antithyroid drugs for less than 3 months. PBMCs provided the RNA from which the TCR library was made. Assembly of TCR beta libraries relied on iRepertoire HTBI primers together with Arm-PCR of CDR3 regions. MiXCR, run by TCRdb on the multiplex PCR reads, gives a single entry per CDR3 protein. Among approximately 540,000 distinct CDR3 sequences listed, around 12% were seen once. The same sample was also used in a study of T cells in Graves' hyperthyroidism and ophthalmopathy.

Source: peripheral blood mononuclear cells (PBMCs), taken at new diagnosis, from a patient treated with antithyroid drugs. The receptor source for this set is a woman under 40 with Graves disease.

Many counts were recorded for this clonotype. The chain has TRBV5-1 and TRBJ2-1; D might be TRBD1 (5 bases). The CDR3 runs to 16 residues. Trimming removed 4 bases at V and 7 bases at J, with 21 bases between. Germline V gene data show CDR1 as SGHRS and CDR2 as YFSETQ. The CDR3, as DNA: TGCGCCAGCAGCCCAAAAGACAGCAACCCATTTAATGAGCAGTTCTTC. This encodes CASSPKDSNPFNEQFF.

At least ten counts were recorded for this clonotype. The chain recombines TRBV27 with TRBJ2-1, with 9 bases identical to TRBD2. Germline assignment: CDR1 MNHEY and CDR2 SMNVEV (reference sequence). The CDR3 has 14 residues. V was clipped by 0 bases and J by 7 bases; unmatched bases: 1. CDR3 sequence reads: CASSLSSGRNEQFF. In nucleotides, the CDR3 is TGTGCCAGCAGTTTATCGAGCGGGAGGAATGAGCAGTTCTTC.

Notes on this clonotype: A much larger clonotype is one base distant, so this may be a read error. CDR3 in DNA: TGTGCCAGCGGGGCCCGGGGCAGCTCCTACAATGAGCAGTTCTTC. Protein sequence: CASGARGSSYNEQFF. The genes are TRBV12-3 or TRBV12-4 and TRBJ2-1, with D perhaps matching TRBD1 or TRBD2 (5 bases each). The CDR3 contains 15 residues. V was trimmed by 8 bases and J by 0 bases, leaving 14 bases between them.

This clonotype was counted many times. CDR3 bases: TGTGCCAGCAGCACCCCTTTTGCTAACTATGGCTACACCTTC. The encoded protein is CASSTPFANYGYTF. The gene calls are TRBV5-4 and TRBJ1-2; no definite D call. The CDR3 has 14 amino acids. CDR1 and CDR2 from the germline V gene are SGHNT and YYREEE (reference sequence). Trimming took 4 bases from V and 0 from J, leaving 10 bases between them.

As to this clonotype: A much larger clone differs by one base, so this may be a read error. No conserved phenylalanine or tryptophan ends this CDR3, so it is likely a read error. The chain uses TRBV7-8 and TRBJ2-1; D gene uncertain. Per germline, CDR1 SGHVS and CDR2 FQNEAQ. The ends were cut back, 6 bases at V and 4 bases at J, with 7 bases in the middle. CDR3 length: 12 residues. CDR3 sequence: CASRPLYNEQFL. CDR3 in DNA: TGTGCCAGCAGGCCACTATACAATGAGCAGTTCCTC.

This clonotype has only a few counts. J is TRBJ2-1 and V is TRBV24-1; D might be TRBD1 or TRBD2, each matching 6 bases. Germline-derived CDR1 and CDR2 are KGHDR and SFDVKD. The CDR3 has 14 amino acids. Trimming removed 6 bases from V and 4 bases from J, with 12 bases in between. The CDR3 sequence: CATSPGAEYNEQFF. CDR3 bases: TGTGCCACCAGTCCGGGGGCGGAGTACAATGAGCAGTTCTTC.

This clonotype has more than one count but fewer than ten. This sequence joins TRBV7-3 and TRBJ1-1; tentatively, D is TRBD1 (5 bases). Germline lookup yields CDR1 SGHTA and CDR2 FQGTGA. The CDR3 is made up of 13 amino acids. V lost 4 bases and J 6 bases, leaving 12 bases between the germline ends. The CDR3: CASSSSMGAEAFF. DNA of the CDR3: TGTGCCAGCAGCTCCAGTATGGGGGCTGAAGCTTTCTTT.

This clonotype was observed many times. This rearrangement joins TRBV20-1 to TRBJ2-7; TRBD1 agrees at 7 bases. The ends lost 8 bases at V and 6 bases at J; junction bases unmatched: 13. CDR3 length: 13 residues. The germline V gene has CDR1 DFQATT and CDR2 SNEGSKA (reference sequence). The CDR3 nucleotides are TGCAGTACTGACAGGGCCTCCGCTGGCGAGCAGTACTTC. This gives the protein CSTDRASAGEQYF.

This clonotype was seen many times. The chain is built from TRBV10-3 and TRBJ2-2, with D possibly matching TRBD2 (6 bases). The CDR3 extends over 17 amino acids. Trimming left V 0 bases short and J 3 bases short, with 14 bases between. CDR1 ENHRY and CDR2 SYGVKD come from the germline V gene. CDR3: CAISESHSGLYTGELFF. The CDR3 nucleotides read TGTGCCATCAGTGAGTCGCACTCGGGACTCTACACCGGGGAGCTGTTTTTT.

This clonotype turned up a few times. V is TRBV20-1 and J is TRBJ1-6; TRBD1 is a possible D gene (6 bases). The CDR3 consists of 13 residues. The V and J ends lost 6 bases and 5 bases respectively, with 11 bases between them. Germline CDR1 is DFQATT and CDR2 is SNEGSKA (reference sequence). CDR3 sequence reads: CSARQDNNSPLHF. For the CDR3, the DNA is TGCAGTGCCAGACAGGATAATAATTCACCCCTCCACTTT.

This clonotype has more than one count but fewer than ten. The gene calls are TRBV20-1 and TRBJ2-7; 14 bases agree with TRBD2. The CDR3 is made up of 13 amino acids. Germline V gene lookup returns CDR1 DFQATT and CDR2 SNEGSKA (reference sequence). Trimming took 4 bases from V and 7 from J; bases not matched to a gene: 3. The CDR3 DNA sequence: TGCAGTGCTAAGACTAGCGGGAGGGCGGAGCAGTACTTC. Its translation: CSAKTSGRAEQYF.

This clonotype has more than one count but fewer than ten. In nucleotides, the CDR3 is TGTGCCAGCTCACCGCCGCGCTACGGGACAGTTCTAGAGACCCAGTACTTC. As protein: CASSPPRYGTVLETQYF. The chain uses TRBV18 and TRBJ2-5; TRBD1 matches 7 bases. With 3 bases clipped from V and 4 bases from J, the junction kept 14 bases outside the gene matches. CDR3 length: 17 amino acids. Germline CDR1 reads KGHSH; CDR2 reads LQKENI.

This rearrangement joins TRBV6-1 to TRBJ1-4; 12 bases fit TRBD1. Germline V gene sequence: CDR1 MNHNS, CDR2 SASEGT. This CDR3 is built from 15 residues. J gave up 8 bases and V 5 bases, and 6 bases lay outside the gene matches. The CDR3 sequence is CASSPSGTGGEKLFF. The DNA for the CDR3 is TGTGCCAGCAGTCCCTCCGGGACAGGGGGCGAAAAACTGTTTTTT.

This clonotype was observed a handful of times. The CDR3, as DNA: TGTGCCATCAGTGACAACTCAATCCGGGACAGGGGGAACAATGAGCAGTTCTTC. Translating it yields CAISDNSIRDRGNNEQFF. The chain links TRBV10-3 to TRBJ2-1; TRBD1 matches at 11 bases. Germline assignment: CDR1 ENHRY and CDR2 SYGVKD. Trimming at V came to 3 bases and at J to 5 bases, leaving 12 bases not matched to a gene. The CDR3 has 18 amino acids.

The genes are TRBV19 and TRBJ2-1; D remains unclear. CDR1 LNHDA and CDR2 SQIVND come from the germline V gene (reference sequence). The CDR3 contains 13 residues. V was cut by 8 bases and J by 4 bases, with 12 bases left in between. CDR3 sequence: CASGPQPYNEQFF. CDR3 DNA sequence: TGTGCCAGTGGGCCTCAACCGTACAATGAGCAGTTCTTC.

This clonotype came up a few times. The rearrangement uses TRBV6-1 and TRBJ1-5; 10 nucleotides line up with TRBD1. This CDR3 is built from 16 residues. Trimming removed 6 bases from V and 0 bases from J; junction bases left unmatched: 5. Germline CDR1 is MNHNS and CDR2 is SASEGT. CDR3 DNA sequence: TGTGCCAGCAGCCCCGGGACAGGGGCTAGCAATCAGCCCCAGCATTTT. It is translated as CASSPGTGASNQPQHF.

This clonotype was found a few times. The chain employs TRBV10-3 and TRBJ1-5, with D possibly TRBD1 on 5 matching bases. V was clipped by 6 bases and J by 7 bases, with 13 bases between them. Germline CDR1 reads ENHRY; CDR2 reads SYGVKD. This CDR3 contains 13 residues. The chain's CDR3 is CAIRVGENQPQHF. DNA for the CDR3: TGTGCCATCAGGGTAGGGGAGAACCAGCCCCAGCATTTT.

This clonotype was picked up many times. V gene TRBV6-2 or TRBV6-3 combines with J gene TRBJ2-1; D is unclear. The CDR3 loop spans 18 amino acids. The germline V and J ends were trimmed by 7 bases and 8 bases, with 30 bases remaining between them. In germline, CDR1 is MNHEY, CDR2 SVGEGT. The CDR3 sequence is CASTPGGAIPILQHEQFF. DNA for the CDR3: TGTGCCAGCACCCCGGGTGGTGCGATCCCGATCCTACAACATGAGCAGTTCTTC.

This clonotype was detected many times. This chain's CDR3 is CASSRLAGGNGAKNIQYF. The CDR3 DNA follows: TGTGCCAGCAGTCGACTAGCGGGAGGAAACGGGGCCAAAAACATTCAGTACTTC. V and J are TRBV12-3 or TRBV12-4 and TRBJ2-4; TRBD2 agrees at 13 bases. V shed 5 bases and J 1 base; nucleotides not matched to a gene: 8. The CDR3 spans 18 residues.

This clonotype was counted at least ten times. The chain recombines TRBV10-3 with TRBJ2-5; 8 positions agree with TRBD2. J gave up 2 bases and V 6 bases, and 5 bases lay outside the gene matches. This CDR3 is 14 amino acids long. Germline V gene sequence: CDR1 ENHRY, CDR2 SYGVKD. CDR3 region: CAIRRTSGQETQYF. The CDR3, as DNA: TGTGCCATCAGGCGCACTAGCGGACAAGAGACCCAGTACTTC.

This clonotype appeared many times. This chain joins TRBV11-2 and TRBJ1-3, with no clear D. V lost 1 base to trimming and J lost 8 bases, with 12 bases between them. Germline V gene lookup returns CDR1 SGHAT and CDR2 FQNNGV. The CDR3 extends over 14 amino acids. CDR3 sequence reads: CASSLGSNPDTIYF. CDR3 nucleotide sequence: TGTGCCAGCAGCTTAGGATCCAATCCAGACACCATATATTTT.

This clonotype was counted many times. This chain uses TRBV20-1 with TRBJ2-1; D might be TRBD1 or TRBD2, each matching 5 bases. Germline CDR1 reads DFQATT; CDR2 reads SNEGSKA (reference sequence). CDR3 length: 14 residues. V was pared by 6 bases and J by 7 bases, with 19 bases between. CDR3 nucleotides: TGCAGTGCCAGCCCCGGGACCGCCGGGAATGAGCAGTTCTTC. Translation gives CSASPGTAGNEQFF.

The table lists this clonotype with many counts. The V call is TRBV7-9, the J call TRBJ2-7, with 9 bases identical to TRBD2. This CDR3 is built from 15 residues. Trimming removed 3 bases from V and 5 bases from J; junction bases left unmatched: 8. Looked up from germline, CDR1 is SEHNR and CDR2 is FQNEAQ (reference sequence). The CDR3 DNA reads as TGTGCCAGCAGCTTCACGGCGGGAGGGAGCCACGAGCAGTACTTC. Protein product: CASSFTAGGSHEQYF. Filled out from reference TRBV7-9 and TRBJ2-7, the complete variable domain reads DTGVSQNPRHKITKRGQNVTFRCDPISEHNRLYWYRQTLGQGPEFLTYFQNEAQLEKSRLLSDRFSAERPKGSFSTLEIQRTEQGDSAMYLCASSFTAGGSHEQYFGPGTRLTVT.

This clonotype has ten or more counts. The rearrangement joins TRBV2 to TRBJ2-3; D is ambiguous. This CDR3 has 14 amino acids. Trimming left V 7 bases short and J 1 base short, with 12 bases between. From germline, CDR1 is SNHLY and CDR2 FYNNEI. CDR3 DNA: TGTGCCAGCACTAAGGTGGAACGCACAGATACGCAGTATTTT. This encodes CASTKVERTDTQYF.

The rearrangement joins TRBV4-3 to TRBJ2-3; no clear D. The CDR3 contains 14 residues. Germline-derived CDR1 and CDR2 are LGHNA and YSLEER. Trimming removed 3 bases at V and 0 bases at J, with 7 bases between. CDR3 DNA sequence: TGCGCCAGCAGCCACCCTTCTAGCACAGATACGCAGTATTTT. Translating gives CASSHPSSTDTQYF.

The CDR3 sequence: CASSQSQGGYTF. For the CDR3, the DNA is TGTGCCAGCAGCCAAAGTCAGGGTGGCTACACCTTC. The V and J genes are TRBV3-1 and TRBJ2-7; D is perhaps TRBD1 (5 bases). The J call may be faulty, since TRBJ1-2 better matches the DNA end. Germline V gene lookup returns CDR1 LGHDT and CDR2 YNNKEL (reference sequence). The CDR3 is made up of 12 amino acids.

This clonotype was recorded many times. CDR3 DNA: TGCGCCAGCAGTGATCGCACTAGCGGGAGACAAGATACGCAGTATTTT. Its translation is CASSDRTSGRQDTQYF. The chain links TRBV10-2 to TRBJ2-3; 11 bases fit TRBD2. Germline CDR1 and CDR2: WSHSY and SAAADI. V lost 3 bases, J lost 5 bases, and 7 bases stayed unmatched. This CDR3 spans 16 amino acids.

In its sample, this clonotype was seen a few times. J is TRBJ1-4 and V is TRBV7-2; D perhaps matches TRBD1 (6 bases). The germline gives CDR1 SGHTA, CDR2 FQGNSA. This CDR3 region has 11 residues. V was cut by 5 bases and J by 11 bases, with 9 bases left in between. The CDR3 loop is CASSRRGKLFF. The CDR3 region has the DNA TGTGCCAGCAGCCGGAGGGGGAAACTGTTTTTT.

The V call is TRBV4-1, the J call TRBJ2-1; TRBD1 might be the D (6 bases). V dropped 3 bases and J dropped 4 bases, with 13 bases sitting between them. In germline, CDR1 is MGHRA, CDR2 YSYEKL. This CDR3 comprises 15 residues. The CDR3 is CASSHPGQRYNEQFF. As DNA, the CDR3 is TGCGCCAGCAGCCATCCCGGACAGCGATACAATGAGCAGTTCTTC.

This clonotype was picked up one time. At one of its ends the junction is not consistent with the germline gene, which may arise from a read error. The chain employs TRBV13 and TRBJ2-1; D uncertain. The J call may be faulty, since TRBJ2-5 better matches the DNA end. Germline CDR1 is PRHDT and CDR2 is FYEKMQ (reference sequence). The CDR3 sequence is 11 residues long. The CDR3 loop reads CANSYSETQYF. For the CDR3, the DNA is TGCGCCAACAGCTATAGTGAGACCCAGTACTTC.